This T cell receptor (beta chain) emerged from a study of siplizumab effects on memory and regulatory T cells. Regarding the study as a whole: The suppressive capacity of proliferating Tregs from siplizumab cultures remained unconfirmed.

About this clone: Its antigen is still unknown.

Using immunoSEQ multiplex PCR, the repertoire was profiled, and TCRdb retains in-frame clones only, with some absent. Among tens of thousands of clones listed, 95% to 98% were seen once. This receptor was taken from a human donor in good health. Input material: naive CD4+ T cells sorted from blood.

The CDR3 sequence is CAWSVFGGGIEETQYF. In nucleotides, the CDR3 is TGTGCCTGGAGTGTGTTTGGGGGGGGAATCGAAGAGACCCAGTACTTC. The chain links TRBV30 to TRBJ2-5, with TRBD2 matching 7 bases. V shed 0 bases and J 3 bases; nucleotides not matched to a gene: 10. This CDR3 has 16 amino acids. Germline V gives CDR1 GTSNPN, CDR2 SVGIG (reference sequence). The full variable domain, in which reference TRBV30 and TRBJ2-5 provide the parts outside the CDR3, is SQTIHQWPATLVQPVGSPLSLECTVEGTSNPNLYWYRQAAGRGLQLLFYSVGIGQISSEVPQNLSASRPQDRQFILSSKKLLLSDSGFYLCAWSVFGGGIEETQYFGPGTRLLVL.